The T cell receptor beta chain described here comes from a study of cytomegalovirus exposure and HLA in healthy donors. Study-wide results and limits: Later genetic work tied a missense DCLRE1C variant to beta-chain V and J trimming. Fewer N-insertions than the approximately 700-donor mean were reportedly shown by an Asian-associated ancestry cluster in a later analysis. Per published reports, the classifier diagnosed cytomegalovirus status with high specificity and sensitivity.

The CDR3 is made up of 15 amino acids. From germline, CDR1 is SEHNR and CDR2 FQNEAQ (reference sequence). Unrecorded immune exposure was likely among donors, who were nominally healthy when sampled. About this clone: Antigen unknown. At one end the junction does not follow the germline gene, possibly because of a read error.

Use of 60 Vbeta and 13 Jbeta primers characterized the PCR. Generated by immunoSEQ multiplex PCR, the TCRdb table keeps only in-frame clones and is missing some. This table holds approximately 130,000 clones, 81% found once. The sequencing input was PBMCs. The clonotype was recovered from a man between 18 and 29 years old in good health and CMV-seronegative. This rearrangement joins TRBV7-9 to TRBJ1-2; 9 bases map to TRBD1. CDR3 nucleotide sequence: TGTGCCAGCACCTTAGGGACAGGGTCTAACTATGGCTACACCTTC. It specifies CASTLGTGSNYGYTF.